Only a few counts were recorded for the clone carrying this T cell receptor beta chain. The target antigen is unknown. TCRdb itself ran the RACE reads through MiXCR, one entry per CDR3 protein. The sample holds a few hundred thousand distinct CDR3 sequences, over 6% seen once. This sample was taken from a study of human T cells and chemical hapten exposure. The study, taken as a whole, reports: Significantly more large CDR3 similarity clusters were formed by expanded TCRs than by controls.

V was pared by 6 bases and J by 4 bases, with 6 bases of the junction left unmatched. The CDR3 extends over 15 amino acids. Germline V gives CDR1 DFQATT, CDR2 SNEGSKA (reference sequence). As to time point: patch test 2, 6 weeks after DPC sensitization. Treatment noted: therapeutic diphenylcyclopropenone sensitization with weekly scalp DPC. Samples of blood were obtained prior to the application of each patch test. The starting material, unfractionated whole blood, was used for total RNA extraction. The receptor was derived from a woman under 30 with alopecia areata. Some clones in this sample may be carry-over from other donors' samples. The sample here was whole blood, taken in connection with sensitization to the hapten diphenylcyclopropenone (DPC). The chain recombines TRBV20-1 with TRBJ2-3; TRBD2 agrees at 14 bases. DNA for the CDR3: TGCAGTGCGCCGAGGACTAGCGGGGGGCCAGATACGCAGTATTTT. Translation: CSAPRTSGGPDTQYF.